The rows below give T cell receptor beta chains drawn from one sample of a study of T cells in Graves' hyperthyroidism and ophthalmopathy. TCRdb passed the multiplex PCR reads through MiXCR, listing each CDR3 protein once. The sample yields nearly 600,000 distinct CDR3 sequences, approximately 15% seen once. The sequenced material came from blood. These receptors were collected from a woman under 40 with Graves' hyperthyroidism that later progressed to Graves' ophthalmopathy. Both conserved end residues are part of each CDR3. The D gene is left open where the match is weak. Clone size is not always given. Where it is, it says once, few, many or a class for expanded clones.

j_call: TRBJ1-2; clone_size: many; d_call: .; v_call: TRBV12-3/TRBV12-4; cdr3_aa: CASSLARGYTF; cdr3_nt: TGTGCCAGCAGTTTGGCCCGAGGCTACACCTTC
j_call: TRBJ2-1; clone_size: .; d_call: TRBD1; v_call: TRBV20-1; cdr3_aa: CSAFIRDSVVGEQFF; cdr3_nt: TGCAGTGCCTTCATCCGGGACAGTGTAGTAGGGGAGCAGTTCTTC
j_call: TRBJ2-5; clone_size: few; d_call: .; v_call: TRBV5-1; cdr3_aa: CASSLGGNEKETQYF; cdr3_nt: TGCGCCAGCAGCTTGGGGGGGAATGAGAAAGAGACCCAGTACTTC
j_call: TRBJ1-2; clone_size: many; d_call: .; v_call: TRBV3-1; cdr3_aa: CASSPAAGDPYGYTF; cdr3_nt: TGTGCCAGCAGCCCGGCCGCGGGAGACCCCTATGGCTACACCTTC
j_call: TRBJ2-7; clone_size: many; d_call: TRBD1; v_call: TRBV20-1; cdr3_aa: CSASPQGVTNEQYF; cdr3_nt: TGCAGTGCTAGTCCCCAGGGGGTTACCAACGAGCAGTACTTC
j_call: TRBJ2-4; clone_size: few; d_call: TRBD2; v_call: TRBV24-1; cdr3_aa: CATSPSGRDTNIQYF; cdr3_nt: TGTGCCACCAGCCCTAGCGGGAGGGACACAAACATTCAGTACTTC
j_call: TRBJ1-4; clone_size: many; d_call: .; v_call: TRBV10-2; cdr3_aa: CASGNEKLFF; cdr3_nt: TGCGCCAGTGGTAATGAAAAACTGTTTTTT
j_call: TRBJ2-7; clone_size: few; d_call: .; v_call: TRBV4-1; cdr3_aa: CASSQASLQAPYEQYF; cdr3_nt: TGCGCCAGCAGCCAAGCGTCTTTACAAGCCCCCTACGAGCAGTACTTC
j_call: TRBJ2-7; clone_size: many; d_call: .; v_call: TRBV7-8; cdr3_aa: CASSLAGWAAYEQYF; cdr3_nt: TGTGCCAGCAGCTTAGCGGGGTGGGCAGCCTACGAGCAGTACTTC
j_call: TRBJ2-5; clone_size: many; d_call: TRBD2; v_call: TRBV20-1; cdr3_aa: CSARSQPGRVQETQYF; cdr3_nt: TGCAGTGCTAGATCTCAACCAGGGAGGGTACAAGAGACCCAGTACTTC
j_call: TRBJ1-1; clone_size: few; d_call: .; v_call: TRBV14; cdr3_aa: CASSPYEGNTEAFF; cdr3_nt: TGTGCCAGCAGCCCCTATGAAGGAAACACTGAAGCTTTCTTT
j_call: TRBJ2-7; clone_size: .; d_call: TRBD1; v_call: TRBV5-5; cdr3_aa: CASSLLWTGSYEQYF; cdr3_nt: TGTGCCAGCAGCCTCCTCTGGACAGGGTCCTACGAGCAGTACTTC
j_call: TRBJ2-2; clone_size: many; d_call: .; v_call: TRBV24-1; cdr3_aa: CATSLTTSGTGELFF; cdr3_nt: TGTGCCACCAGCCTCACAACTTCAGGGACCGGGGAGCTGTTTTTT
j_call: TRBJ2-5; clone_size: many; d_call: .; v_call: TRBV5-1; cdr3_aa: CASSLTAVQETQYF; cdr3_nt: TGCGCCAGCAGCTTGACCGCAGTCCAAGAGACCCAGTACTTC
j_call: TRBJ2-7; clone_size: many; d_call: .; v_call: TRBV30; cdr3_aa: CAWSGRYEQYF; cdr3_nt: TGTGCCTGGAGTGGACGGTACGAGCAGTACTTC
j_call: TRBJ2-5; clone_size: many; d_call: .; v_call: TRBV27; cdr3_aa: CASSLTGMEETQYF; cdr3_nt: TGTGCCAGCAGTTTAACAGGGATGGAGGAGACCCAGTACTTC
j_call: TRBJ2-1; clone_size: many; d_call: .; v_call: TRBV3-1; cdr3_aa: CASSQDGGSYNEQFF; cdr3_nt: TGTGCCAGCAGCCAAGATGGAGGGTCCTACAATGAGCAGTTCTTC
j_call: TRBJ2-7; clone_size: .; d_call: .; v_call: TRBV27; cdr3_aa: CASSLSSGRLPYEQYF; cdr3_nt: TGTGCCAGCAGTTTATCTTCAGGGAGACTCCCCTACGAGCAGTACTTC
j_call: TRBJ1-6; clone_size: .; d_call: TRBD1; v_call: TRBV3-1; cdr3_aa: CASSHTGADAITHF; cdr3_nt: TGTGCCAGCAGCCATACAGGGGCGGACGCCATCACCCACTTT
j_call: TRBJ2-7; clone_size: .; d_call: .; v_call: TRBV7-2; cdr3_aa: CASSLRDLDEQYF; cdr3_nt: TGTGCCAGCAGCTTGAGGGATTTGGACGAGCAGTACTTC
j_call: TRBJ1-1; clone_size: few; d_call: .; v_call: TRBV6-1; cdr3_aa: CAILSYREAFF; cdr3_nt: TGTGCTATATTAAGTTACCGAGAGGCTTTCTTT
j_call: TRBJ1-1; clone_size: .; d_call: .; v_call: TRBV18; cdr3_aa: CASSPTVVAEAFF; cdr3_nt: TGTGCCAGCTCACCGACAGTAGTCGCTGAAGCTTTCTTT
j_call: TRBJ2-1; clone_size: many; d_call: .; v_call: TRBV29-1; cdr3_aa: CSVGGGGGRSYNEQFF; cdr3_nt: TGCAGCGTTGGCGGGGGCGGCGGCCGTTCCTACAATGAGCAGTTCTTC
j_call: TRBJ1-1; clone_size: .; d_call: TRBD1; v_call: TRBV20-1; cdr3_aa: CSAYRTGGTEAFF; cdr3_nt: TGCAGTGCTTATAGGACAGGGGGCACTGAAGCTTTCTTT
j_call: TRBJ2-7; clone_size: .; d_call: TRBD1; v_call: TRBV7-8; cdr3_aa: CASSPTPGQRPYEQYF; cdr3_nt: TGTGCCAGCAGCCCGACTCCGGGACAGAGACCCTACGAGCAGTACTTC
j_call: TRBJ2-7; clone_size: .; d_call: .; v_call: TRBV6-1; cdr3_aa: CASGPGLSYEQYF; cdr3_nt: TGTGCCAGCGGACCGGGTCTTTCCTACGAGCAGTACTTC
j_call: TRBJ2-7; clone_size: many; d_call: TRBD2; v_call: TRBV19; cdr3_aa: CASSTRDYRYEQYF; cdr3_nt: TGTGCCAGTAGTACCCGGGACTACCGCTACGAGCAGTACTTC
j_call: TRBJ1-6; clone_size: many; d_call: .; v_call: TRBV6-1; cdr3_aa: CASSKEDPPHF; cdr3_nt: TGTGCCAGCAGTAAAGAGGACCCCCCCCACTTT
j_call: TRBJ2-1; clone_size: many; d_call: .; v_call: TRBV20-1; cdr3_aa: CSATTIAAFNNEQFF; cdr3_nt: TGCAGTGCAACTACAATAGCGGCATTCAACAATGAGCAGTTCTTC
j_call: TRBJ1-2; clone_size: many; d_call: .; v_call: TRBV2; cdr3_aa: CASSEALRGFGGYTF; cdr3_nt: TGTGCCAGCAGTGAAGCGCTTCGGGGTTTTGGTGGCTACACCTTC
j_call: TRBJ1-4; clone_size: few; d_call: TRBD1; v_call: TRBV4-3; cdr3_aa: CASSQERRGQSYEKLFF; cdr3_nt: TGCGCCAGCAGCCAAGAAAGACGGGGACAGAGTTACGAAAAACTGTTTTTT
j_call: TRBJ2-2; clone_size: many; d_call: .; v_call: TRBV24-1; cdr3_aa: CATSEYPLGSSNTGELFF; cdr3_nt: TGTGCCACCAGTGAGTACCCACTAGGTTCAAGTAACACCGGGGAGCTGTTTTTT
j_call: TRBJ2-1; clone_size: few; d_call: .; v_call: TRBV7-6; cdr3_aa: CASSLVAAQEYEQFF; cdr3_nt: TGTGCCAGCAGCTTAGTTGCGGCCCAGGAGTATGAGCAGTTCTTC
j_call: TRBJ1-5; clone_size: .; d_call: .; v_call: TRBV2; cdr3_aa: CASSVGGGFVQPQHF; cdr3_nt: TGTGCCAGCAGTGTGGGGGGCGGGTTCGTCCAGCCCCAGCATTTT
j_call: TRBJ2-2; clone_size: few; d_call: TRBD1; v_call: TRBV19; cdr3_aa: CASSIDLNRGGTGELFF; cdr3_nt: TGTGCCAGTAGTATAGATTTAAACAGGGGCGGCACCGGGGAGCTGTTTTTT
j_call: TRBJ1-1; clone_size: many; d_call: .; v_call: TRBV2; cdr3_aa: CASSEGGSEAFF; cdr3_nt: TGTGCCAGCAGTGAGGGGGGATCTGAAGCTTTCTTT
j_call: TRBJ2-1; clone_size: .; d_call: TRBD2; v_call: TRBV28; cdr3_aa: CASSTTITGGPGEQFF; cdr3_nt: TGTGCCAGCAGTACCACTATAACGGGAGGTCCAGGTGAGCAGTTCTTC
j_call: TRBJ1-6; clone_size: many; d_call: .; v_call: TRBV30; cdr3_aa: CAWNPMGEEGSPLHF; cdr3_nt: TGTGCCTGGAACCCAATGGGGGAAGAAGGTTCACCCCTCCACTTT
j_call: TRBJ2-4; clone_size: many; d_call: .; v_call: TRBV2; cdr3_aa: CASSEARSQGKNIQYF; cdr3_nt: TGTGCCAGCAGTGAAGCGCGGTCACAGGGCAAAAACATTCAGTACTTC
j_call: TRBJ2-5; clone_size: many; d_call: .; v_call: TRBV5-5; cdr3_aa: CASSLLTVETQYF; cdr3_nt: TGTGCCAGCAGCTTGCTGACAGTAGAGACCCAGTACTTC
j_call: TRBJ2-1; clone_size: many; d_call: .; v_call: TRBV13; cdr3_aa: CASSLHAQGEQFF; cdr3_nt: TGTGCCAGCAGCTTACACGCGCAGGGGGAGCAGTTCTTC
j_call: TRBJ2-1; clone_size: once; d_call: .; v_call: TRBV28; cdr3_aa: CASSLSGSCNEQFF; cdr3_nt: TGTGCCAGCAGTCTTAGCGGCTCCTGCAATGAGCAGTTCTTC
j_call: TRBJ2-1; clone_size: many; d_call: TRBD2; v_call: TRBV30; cdr3_aa: CAWSRGLGAKEQFF; cdr3_nt: TGTGCCTGGAGTCGAGGACTAGGGGCGAAAGAGCAGTTCTTC
j_call: TRBJ1-4; clone_size: .; d_call: .; v_call: TRBV18; cdr3_aa: CASSGSGPGTNEKLFF; cdr3_nt: TGTGCCAGCTCAGGATCGGGGCCCGGCACTAATGAAAAACTGTTTTTT
j_call: TRBJ2-1; clone_size: many; d_call: .; v_call: TRBV6-1; cdr3_aa: CASKMDSSYNEQFF; cdr3_nt: TGTGCCAGCAAAATGGACAGCTCCTACAATGAGCAGTTCTTC
j_call: TRBJ2-3; clone_size: many; d_call: .; v_call: TRBV20-1; cdr3_aa: CSALPRVLSTDTQYF; cdr3_nt: TGCAGTGCTTTACCCAGGGTCCTAAGCACAGATACGCAGTATTTT
j_call: TRBJ1-1; clone_size: many; d_call: TRBD1; v_call: TRBV6-1; cdr3_aa: CASILGQGKTEAFF; cdr3_nt: TGTGCCAGCATTTTAGGACAGGGGAAGACTGAAGCTTTCTTT
j_call: TRBJ2-4; clone_size: many; d_call: TRBD1; v_call: TRBV7-2; cdr3_aa: CASSPGQGVTKNIQYF; cdr3_nt: TGTGCCAGCAGCCCCGGACAGGGAGTGACCAAAAACATTCAGTACTTC
j_call: TRBJ1-1; clone_size: .; d_call: .; v_call: TRBV18; cdr3_aa: CASSPDDRRRAFF; cdr3_nt: TGTGCCAGCTCACCAGACGACAGGAGAAGAGCTTTCTTT
j_call: TRBJ2-3; clone_size: .; d_call: TRBD1; v_call: TRBV6-2/TRBV6-3; cdr3_aa: CASSYLKPGQGTDTQYF; cdr3_nt: TGTGCCAGCAGTTACTTGAAACCGGGACAGGGGACAGATACGCAGTATTTT
j_call: TRBJ2-7; clone_size: many; d_call: .; v_call: TRBV27; cdr3_aa: CASSLSYGSSYEQYF; cdr3_nt: TGTGCCAGCAGTTTAAGCTACGGGAGCTCCTACGAGCAGTACTTC
j_call: TRBJ2-2; clone_size: many; d_call: TRBD2; v_call: TRBV12-3/TRBV12-4; cdr3_aa: CASSLRLAVDTGELFF; cdr3_nt: TGTGCCAGCAGTTTAAGGCTAGCGGTCGACACCGGGGAGCTGTTTTTT
j_call: TRBJ1-6; clone_size: many; d_call: .; v_call: TRBV6-5; cdr3_aa: CASSYGQPGGNSPLHF; cdr3_nt: TGTGCCAGCAGTTACGGGCAGCCTGGGGGTAATTCACCCCTCCACTTT
j_call: TRBJ2-1; clone_size: .; d_call: TRBD2; v_call: TRBV27; cdr3_aa: CASTRMPSGSFNEQFF; cdr3_nt: TGTGCCAGCACCCGTATGCCTAGCGGGAGTTTCAATGAGCAGTTCTTC